The clone carrying this TCR beta chain has a handful of counts. Time point here: pre-treatment sample, taken before nivolumab and TIL therapy. Adults with stage 4 NSCLC were enrolled in a phase I trial. Sequencing used immunoSEQ v3. Each library reached 1.5 million to 2.5 million read pairs, or roughly 4.5-6.5 million at deep level. Clones were read by immunoSEQ multiplex PCR, and TCRdb kept only the in-frame ones, dropping some. In the table there are about 53,000 clones, more than 60% of which are singletons. These data are taken from a study of TIL therapy for anti-PD-1-resistant metastatic lung cancer. In the study overall: By whole-exome sequencing, median non-synonymous tumor mutation burden was around 1.4 mutations per megabase.

Germline V CDR1 and CDR2: SEHNR, FQNEAQ (reference sequence). V was pared by 7 bases and J by 7 bases, with 19 bases between. There are 14 residues in the CDR3. This specimen consisted of blood, obtained at baseline. This TCR came from a person aged 25 to 85 with non-small cell lung cancer. This chain uses TRBV7-9 with TRBJ1-2; D is undetermined. The CDR3 reads CASMAANGESGYTF. The CDR3 coding sequence is TGTGCCAGCATGGCAGCAAATGGGGAAAGTGGCTACACCTTC. The complete variable domain, with remaining parts taken from reference TRBV7-9 and TRBJ1-2, reads DTGVSQNPRHKITKRGQNVTFRCDPISEHNRLYWYRQTLGQGPEFLTYFQNEAQLEKSRLLSDRFSAERPKGSFSTLEIQRTEQGDSAMYLCASMAANGESGYTFGSGTRLTVV.